These 27 T cell receptor beta chains share one sample of origin, sequenced in a study of shared clonotypes between healthy human individuals. Using immunoSEQ multiplex PCR, the repertoire was profiled, and TCRdb retains in-frame clones only, with some absent. Here the sample spans about 680,000 clones, 74% being singletons. Sequenced: memory CD4+ T cells sorted from blood. Subset described: CD45RA-negative fraction. These receptors were obtained from a woman in her twenties or thirties in good health.

The chain employs TRBV12-2 and TRBJ1-1; the DNA was not used to check the table's D call, TRBD1. TRBV12-2 is shown as a pseudogene. The CDR3 is made up of 15 amino acids. This CDR3 is CASRLLKGAGTEAFF. The CDR3 DNA follows: TGTGCAAGTCGCTTACTGAAGGGGGCAGGTACTGAAGCTTTCTTT.

The chain uses TRBV5-1 and TRBJ2-1; TRBD2 matches at 9 bases. The V gene end was trimmed by 7 bases and the J gene end by 5 bases; junction bases not matched to a gene: 7. CDR1 is SGHRS and CDR2 is YFSETQ in the germline V gene. This CDR3 is built from 14 residues. Written as DNA, the CDR3 is TGCGCCAGCCATAGCGGGAGCCTAAACAATGAGCAGTTCTTC. Translated, it gives CASHSGSLNNEQFF.

The genes are TRBV7-9 and TRBJ2-7, with D possibly TRBD1 on 5 matching bases. The V and J ends lost 7 bases and 5 bases respectively, with 21 bases between them. CDR1 and CDR2 (germline): SEHNR, FQNEAQ (reference sequence). This CDR3 region has 15 residues. In DNA form, the CDR3 reads TGTGCCAGCATCAAAGGACCCCAGGGAACACACGAGCAGTACTTC. It specifies CASIKGPQGTHEQYF. Complete variable domain (other parts from reference TRBV7-9 and TRBJ2-7): DTGVSQNPRHKITKRGQNVTFRCDPISEHNRLYWYRQTLGQGPEFLTYFQNEAQLEKSRLLSDRFSAERPKGSFSTLEIQRTEQGDSAMYLCASIKGPQGTHEQYFGPGTRLTVT.

The chain employs TRBV2 and TRBJ2-7; D is unclear. Trimming pared 4 bases from V and 5 bases from J, leaving 6 bases between. The CDR3 contains 11 residues. CDR1 is SNHLY and CDR2 is FYNNEI in the germline V gene. The CDR3 protein is CASSVHNEQYF. The CDR3 DNA reads TGTGCCAGCAGTGTTCATAACGAGCAGTACTTC.

This clone was counted only a few times. The chain employs TRBV6-5 and TRBJ2-1, with 14 bases that match TRBD2. The CDR3 contains 15 residues. Germline assignment: CDR1 MNHEY and CDR2 SVGAGI. Trimming removed 2 bases from V and 8 bases from J; junction bases left unmatched: 2. The CDR3 coding sequence is TGTGCCAGCAGTTACGGGACTAGCGGGAGCTATGAGCAGTTCTTC. Encoded protein: CASSYGTSGSYEQFF.

The chain combines TRBV5-1 with TRBJ2-7; the D is unclear. V was trimmed by 4 bases and J by 2 bases, leaving 7 bases between them. CDR1 SGHRS and CDR2 YFSETQ come from the germline V gene. This CDR3 has 12 amino acids. This CDR3 is CASSRSTYEQYF. The CDR3 region has the DNA TGCGCCAGCAGCCGATCAACCTACGAGCAGTACTTC. The full variable domain, in which reference TRBV5-1 and TRBJ2-7 provide the parts outside the CDR3, is KAGVTQTPRYLIKTRGQQVTLSCSPISGHRSVSWYQQTPGQGLQFLFEYFSETQRNKGNFPGRFSGRQFSNSRSEMNVSTLELGDSALYLCASSRSTYEQYFGPGTRLTVT.

V usage is TRBV28 and J usage is TRBJ1-1, with D maybe TRBD1 (6 bases). The CDR3 sequence is 14 residues long. The germline CDR1 and CDR2 sequences are MDHEN and SYDVKM. V was pared by 3 bases and J by 1 base, with 9 bases between. CDR3 region: CASSFLTGNTEAFF. The DNA for the CDR3 is TGTGCCAGCAGTTTCTTGACAGGGAACACTGAAGCTTTCTTT.

This clone was found a few times. V is TRBV19 and J is TRBJ1-2; D might be TRBD1 (6 bases). This CDR3 is 17 amino acids long. V gave up 3 bases and J gave up 0 bases, with 17 bases separating them. CDR1 is LNHDA and CDR2 is SQIVND in the germline V gene (reference sequence). CDR3 amino acids: CASSIVGQGTANYGYTF. The CDR3 DNA follows: TGTGCCAGTAGTATTGTCGGGCAGGGGACGGCTAACTATGGCTACACCTTC.

This clone has only one observation. The J gene is TRBJ1-1, the V gene TRBV29-1; 11 nucleotides match TRBD1. With V trimmed by 5 bases and J by 1 base, 9 bases remained unmatched. Germline V gene data show CDR1 as SQVTM and CDR2 as ANQGSEA. This CDR3 is 16 amino acids long. CDR3 sequence reads: CSVSGTGGVTNTEAFF. Here the CDR3 DNA reads TGCAGCGTTTCCGGGACAGGGGGAGTTACGAACACTGAAGCTTTCTTT.

The genes are TRBV11-2 and TRBJ2-1; 11 bases agree with TRBD2. CDR1 SGHAT and CDR2 FQNNGV come from the germline V gene. This CDR3 contains 15 residues. Trimming at V came to 1 base and at J to 7 bases, leaving 3 bases not matched to a gene. The CDR3 DNA follows: TGTGCCAGCAGCTTAGCGGCTAGCGGGGGGAATGAGCAGTTCTTC. Residues: CASSLAASGGNEQFF.

V gene TRBV5-1 combines with J gene TRBJ2-5, with TRBD2 matching 11 bases. This CDR3 comprises 14 residues. With V trimmed by 4 bases and J by 5 bases, 4 bases remained unmatched. Germline assignment: CDR1 SGHRS and CDR2 YFSETQ. The CDR3 DNA reads as TGCGCCAGCAGCCCTGGACTAGCGGGTGAGACCCAGTACTTC. The encoded protein is CASSPGLAGETQYF.

This chain joins TRBV28 and TRBJ2-2, with TRBD2 as a possible D gene (6 bases). The V and J ends lost 4 bases and 0 bases respectively, with 9 bases between them. From germline, CDR1 is MDHEN and CDR2 SYDVKM. The CDR3 loop spans 15 amino acids. CDR3 amino acids: CASSSTSSNTGELFF. CDR3 sequence (DNA): TGTGCCAGCAGTTCAACTAGCTCGAACACCGGGGAGCTGTTTTTT.

The chain employs TRBV10-3 and TRBJ2-7; D possibly corresponds to TRBD1 (5 bases). Germline CDR1 reads ENHRY; CDR2 reads SYGVKD. V was pared by 10 bases and J by 5 bases, with 15 bases between. The length of the CDR3 is 12 residues. The CDR3 region is CARTQGPHEQYF. The DNA of the CDR3 is TGTGCCAGGACACAAGGGCCGCACGAGCAGTACTTC.

CDR3 bases: TGCGCCAGCAGCTCCCTGACTAGCGGGGAAGGCTACGAGCAGTACTTC. Translation: CASSSLTSGEGYEQYF. The chain recombines TRBV5-1 with TRBJ2-7, with TRBD2 matching over 11 bases. From germline, CDR1 is SGHRS and CDR2 YFSETQ. This CDR3 region has 16 residues. Trimming took 3 bases from V and 3 from J; bases not matched to a gene: 8.

This clone was counted a few times. The chain recombines TRBV27 with TRBJ1-1, with D perhaps TRBD1 (5 bases). V lost 7 bases, J lost 4 bases, and 16 bases lay in between. Germline V gene lookup returns CDR1 MNHEY and CDR2 SMNVEV (reference sequence). CDR3 length: 14 amino acids. This CDR3 is CASNLWGPGTEAFF. The CDR3 DNA reads TGTGCCAGCAATCTATGGGGCCCAGGCACTGAAGCTTTCTTT.

As regards this clone: Other DNA sequences in this sample translate to the same CDR3. The V call is TRBV11-3, the J call TRBJ2-1; 8 bases agree with TRBD1. J was trimmed by 3 bases and V by 5 bases; bases with no gene match: 6. The CDR3 sequence is 15 residues long. The V gene's germline CDR1 is SGHNT and CDR2 YENEEA. The CDR3 region has the DNA TGTGCCAGCAGCCCCGGACAGGGCCTCTACAATGAGCAGTTCTTC. It yields the protein CASSPGQGLYNEQFF.

This sequence joins TRBV30 and TRBJ1-1, with D possibly being TRBD1 (5 bases). Germline-derived CDR1 and CDR2 are GTSNPN and SVGIG (reference sequence). This CDR3 is 14 amino acids long. V gave up 0 bases and J gave up 3 bases, with 11 bases separating them. The CDR3 protein is CAWSVLSGDTEAFF. The CDR3 DNA is TGTGCCTGGAGTGTACTTTCGGGGGACACTGAAGCTTTCTTT. Drawing the rest from reference TRBV30 and TRBJ1-1, the complete variable domain is SQTIHQWPATLVQPVGSPLSLECTVEGTSNPNLYWYRQAAGRGLQLLFYSVGIGQISSEVPQNLSASRPQDRQFILSSKKLLLSDSGFYLCAWSVLSGDTEAFFGQGTRLTVV.

V gene TRBV5-8 combines with J gene TRBJ2-5; no reliable D call. CDR3 size: 12 residues. V lost 1 base and J lost 0, with 1 base in between. CDR1 and CDR2 (germline): SGHTS, YDEGEE. The CDR3 DNA follows: TGTGCCAGCAGCTTGTACCAAGAGACCCAGTACTTC. Protein product: CASSLYQETQYF.

The chain links TRBV14 to TRBJ2-6; D remains unclear. Trimming removed 1 base from V and 2 bases from J, with 3 bases in between. The CDR3 extends over 14 amino acids. The germline V gene encodes CDR1 SGHDN and CDR2 FVKESK. This CDR3 is CASSQVAGANVLTF. The CDR3 DNA is TGTGCCAGCAGCCAAGTCGCTGGGGCCAACGTCCTGACTTTC.

V gene TRBV7-6 combines with J gene TRBJ2-5; TRBD2 matches 7 bases. CDR1 SGHVS and CDR2 FNYEAQ come from the germline V gene. This CDR3 has 16 residues. The V and J ends lost 1 base and 4 bases, in that order; junction bases with no gene match: 9. The CDR3 here is CASSLGLSGPAETQYF. Written as DNA, the CDR3 is TGTGCCAGCAGCTTAGGTCTTAGCGGGCCGGCAGAGACCCAGTACTTC.

This clone occurred once. The chain links TRBV18 to TRBJ1-1; a possible D gene is TRBD1 (5 bases). CDR3 length equals 13 residues. The V end was cut by 3 bases, the J end by 7 bases, with 12 bases between. Germline assignment: CDR1 KGHSH and CDR2 LQKENI. Written as DNA, the CDR3 is TGTGCCAGCTCACCCCTGGACACTATTGAAGCTTTCTTT. It yields the protein CASSPLDTIEAFF.

The chain employs TRBV5-1 and TRBJ1-4; D remains ambiguous. The V end was cut by 5 bases, the J end by 4 bases, with 12 bases between. The CDR3 extends over 14 amino acids. Germline V gene sequence: CDR1 SGHRS, CDR2 YFSETQ. CDR3 nucleotide sequence: TGCGCCAGCAGTTCTTCAAGGGATAATGAAAAACTGTTTTTT. Translation gives CASSSSRDNEKLFF.

The V call is TRBV5-1, the J call TRBJ2-7, with 7 bases fitting TRBD2. The CDR3 sequence is 15 residues long. Germline V gives CDR1 SGHRS, CDR2 YFSETQ. V dropped 6 bases and J dropped 2; count of bases not matched to a gene: 11. CDR3 nucleotides: TGCGCCAGCACCTCCCGGGGCGGGAGCGCCTACGAGCAGTACTTC. This gives the protein CASTSRGGSAYEQYF.

The chain links TRBV28 to TRBJ2-7; 12 bases match TRBD2. Looked up from germline, CDR1 is MDHEN and CDR2 is SYDVKM. The V and J ends lost 5 bases and 0 bases, in that order; junction bases with no gene match: 5. The CDR3 totals 16 residues. CDR3 bases: TGTGCCAGCAGTCAGGGACTAGCGGGCCCCTCCTACGAGCAGTACTTC. Translation gives CASSQGLAGPSYEQYF.

Comment on this clone: One base away lies a much larger clone, so this may be a sequencing read error. The same CDR3 is also encoded by other DNA sequences in this sample. V gene TRBV28 combines with J gene TRBJ2-7, with D perhaps TRBD1 (5 bases). Trimming left V 2 bases short and J 0 bases short, with 8 bases between. CDR1 is MDHEN, CDR2 SYDVKM, per germline. The CDR3 length is 14 residues. The chain's CDR3 is CASSLPDISYEQYF. The CDR3 DNA sequence: TGTGCCAGCAGTTTACCGGACATCTCCTACGAGCAGTACTTC.

The chain is built from TRBV6-6 and TRBJ2-3, with D possibly TRBD2 on 6 matching bases. The CDR3 has 13 amino acids. V was shortened by 6 bases and J by 4 bases, with 11 bases between the two germline ends. CDR1 is MNHNY, CDR2 SVGAGI, per germline (reference sequence). CDR3 sequence reads: CASSLDYADTQYF. The CDR3 DNA reads TGTGCCAGCAGCCTGGACTATGCAGATACGCAGTATTTT.

The chain joins TRBV7-2 to TRBJ1-5, with a possible D match to TRBD1 (5 bases). This CDR3 has 15 residues. Germline CDR1 is SGHTA and CDR2 is FQGNSA. V was clipped by 4 bases and J by 0 bases, with 10 bases between them. CDR3: CASSSQGYSNQPQHF. The CDR3 DNA is TGTGCCAGCAGCTCCCAGGGATATAGCAATCAGCCCCAGCATTTT.